The clone carrying this T cell receptor beta chain was seen a handful of times. Antigen specificity is unknown. Trimming cost V 2 bases and J 1 base, with 8 bases left between them. Germline CDR1 is SEHNR and CDR2 is FQNEAQ (reference sequence). The CDR3 runs 14 residues. The data are from a study of blood T cells in healthy people across ages. The study recruited healthy Caucasian donors from Russia who were aged about 6 to 90. Each sample had at least 6 million PBMCs isolated. Study-level findings and limits: Unsorted PBMCs prevented conclusive naive versus antigen-experienced comparison.

Together with a sample-barcoded 5' primer, a J-beta primer mix was included in a second PCR lasting roughly 6 to 12 cycles. TCRdb re-called the 5' RACE reads with MiXCR, one entry per CDR3 protein. The data hold around 1,900,000 distinct CDR3 sequences, with about two fifths observed a single time. The specimen sequenced was blood. The clonotype was recovered from a human donor in good health. J is TRBJ1-1 and V is TRBV7-9; weak D call: TRBD1 (6 bases). The CDR3 is CASSLMDRNTEAFF. The CDR3 DNA reads TGTGCCAGCAGCTTAATGGACAGGAACACTGAAGCTTTCTTT.